Detailed here is one T cell receptor beta chain. The antigen is unknown. TCR beta VDJ and CDR3 were profiled, and genomic DNA was the template. One entry per CDR3 protein, called by TCRdb with MiXCR from the reads. There are approximately 250,000 distinct CDR3 sequences in the sample; about 80% occur only once, and approximately 40% lies in the top ten. Per the germline V gene, CDR1 is SGHDT and CDR2 is YYEEEE. The CDR3 runs 15 residues. V lost 0 bases, J lost 6 bases, and 7 bases stayed unmatched. The sequenced patients had an expansion of CD8+CD57+ cells seen by flow cytometry. This specimen comes from a study of CD8+CD57+ T cells in acquired aplastic anemia. Study overall: The DNA of sorted CD4+ and CD8+ cells averaged roughly 3.2 ug. Study observations and caveats: Patients and controls were not found to differ significantly in CD8+ Simpson's diversity.

Sequenced material: sorted CD4+, CD8+, or CD8+CD57+ T cells (not recorded which) from PBMCs. The V call is TRBV5-6, the J call TRBJ2-7; the match to TRBD2 covers 9 bases. The clonotype comes from a human donor with aplastic anemia. The CDR3 loop is CASSLGGGVEGEQYV. For the CDR3, the DNA is TGTGCCAGCAGCTTGGGCGGGGGGGTAGAGGGCGAGCAGTACGTC.